This T cell receptor (beta chain) was captured in a study of long-term antiretroviral therapy in people with HIV. General observations from the study: After ART, diversity increased yet remained lower than transplant donor controls.

Germline V lookup: CDR1 SGHNT, CDR2 YYREEE (reference sequence). The CDR3 is made up of 15 amino acids. V trimming: 5 bases; J trimming: 0 bases; junction bases outside the gene matches: 7. Worth noting for this clone: Antigen: not known.

It was version v3.0 of the immunoSEQ assay that was run at survey level. TCRdb's table, derived via immunoSEQ multiplex PCR, lists solely in-frame clones and lacks some. The sample shows 26,000 or so clones, nearly 95% of them seen only once. The chain carries TRBV5-4 and TRBJ2-7; 8 bases align to TRBD1. The source material was unsorted PBMCs, sampled 6.2 years after starting antiretroviral therapy. The sequence came from a man aged 35 to 55 with HIV. The CDR3 DNA reads TGTGCCAGCAGTGATCAGGGGGCTATCTCCTACGAGCAGTACTTC. Amino acid sequence: CASSDQGAISYEQYF.